The next 26 T cell receptor beta chains were all read from a single sample in a study of beta chain features in type 1 diabetes. Expressed TCRB transcripts were sequenced, since all the RNA that had been isolated was reverse transcribed. The protocol was immunoSEQ multiplex PCR, while the TCRdb copy is restricted to in-frame clones and leaves out a portion. Of 900,000 or so clones in the sample, roughly 15% are singletons; the top ten hold 0.02% to 0.03%. The specimen sequenced was naive CD4+ T cells from blood. Receptors were obtained from a woman younger than 30 in good health.

V usage is TRBV4-1 and J usage is TRBJ2-7; a weak D match, TRBD2 (5 bases). This CDR3 is built from 14 residues. Between the trimmed V and J ends, which lost 0 bases and 2 bases, there was a span of 8 bases. Germline V gene data show CDR1 as MGHRA and CDR2 as YSYEKL. CDR3 protein: CASSQDSGTYEQYF. The CDR3, as DNA: TGCGCCAGCAGCCAAGACTCGGGAACCTACGAGCAGTACTTC.

The chain uses TRBV29-1 and TRBJ2-7, with 10 bases fitting TRBD1. V lost 6 bases, J lost 4 bases, and 9 bases stayed unmatched. The CDR3 covers 14 residues. Germline values: CDR1 SQVTM, CDR2 ANQGSEA. As DNA, the CDR3 is TGCAGCGTACTACAGGGACAGGGGTGGTACGAGCAGTACTTC. Amino acids: CSVLQGQGWYEQYF.

The table lists this clone with a few counts. The rearrangement uses TRBV7-8 and TRBJ2-7; no firm D call. The germline V and J ends were trimmed by 5 bases and 2 bases, with 16 bases remaining between them. There are 15 residues in the CDR3. The V gene's germline CDR1 is SGHVS and CDR2 FQNEAQ. This chain's CDR3 is CASSQSDGGTYEQYF. The CDR3 coding sequence is TGTGCCAGCAGCCAGTCGGACGGCGGAACCTACGAGCAGTACTTC.

A note on this clone: Distinct nucleotide sequences in the sample also encode this CDR3. The chain recombines TRBV28 with TRBJ2-3; D call uncertain. Germline V CDR1 and CDR2: MDHEN, SYDVKM. V was trimmed by 5 bases and J by 1 base, leaving 7 bases between them. This CDR3 is built from 13 residues. CDR3 amino acids: CASSTPGTDTQYF. CDR3 nucleotides: TGTGCCAGCAGTACCCCTGGCACAGATACGCAGTATTTT. The full variable domain, its missing parts supplied by reference TRBV28 and TRBJ2-3, is DVKVTQSSRYLVKRTGEKVFLECVQDMDHENMFWYRQDPGLGLRLIYFSYDVKMKEKGDIPEGYSVSREKKERFSLILESASTNQTSMYLCASSTPGTDTQYFGPGTRLTVL.

This clone has more than one count but fewer than ten. This rearrangement joins TRBV28 to TRBJ1-1; D perhaps matches TRBD1 (6 bases). The germline CDR1 and CDR2 sequences are MDHEN and SYDVKM. The CDR3 sequence is 15 residues long. The V and J ends lost 1 base and 1 base respectively, with 10 bases between them. The CDR3 spells CASSLLGAGNTEAFF. CDR3 DNA sequence: TGTGCCAGCAGTTTATTGGGGGCGGGGAACACTGAAGCTTTCTTT.

The CDR3 DNA is TGTGCCAGCAGCTTAAAATCTCCGGGAAGACGGACCATCACAGATACGCAGTATTTT. Amino acids: CASSLKSPGRRTITDTQYF. This sequence joins TRBV13 and TRBJ2-3; D might be TRBD2 (5 bases). Trimming removed 2 bases at V and 2 bases at J, with 23 bases between. The CDR3 sequence is 19 residues long. CDR1 is PRHDT, CDR2 FYEKMQ, per germline (reference sequence).

V and J are TRBV10-3 and TRBJ1-1; D perhaps matches TRBD1 (5 bases). The germline V and J ends were trimmed by 3 bases and 2 bases, with 7 bases remaining between them. The germline CDR1 and CDR2 sequences are ENHRY and SYGVKD. The CDR3 extends over 13 amino acids. This chain's CDR3 is CAISEGANTEAFF. CDR3 coding DNA: TGTGCCATCAGTGAAGGGGCAAACACTGAAGCTTTCTTT.

This clone was seen a handful of times. The chain links TRBV10-2 to TRBJ1-3; D is undetermined. Germline CDR1 is WSHSY and CDR2 is SAAADI. V was shortened by 3 bases and J by 2 bases, with 11 bases between the two germline ends. This CDR3 is 15 amino acids long. Written as DNA, the CDR3 is TGCGCCAGCAGTGAAGGCCCCAACACTGGAAACACCATATATTTT. Translated: CASSEGPNTGNTIYF.

The rearrangement links TRBV5-1 to TRBJ2-2; TRBD1 might be the D (6 bases). Between the trimmed V and J ends, which lost 4 bases and 1 base, there was a span of 14 bases. Germline V gene lookup returns CDR1 SGHRS and CDR2 YFSETQ. The CDR3 is made up of 16 amino acids. The CDR3 region is CASSPLKTGNTGELFF. The CDR3 region has the DNA TGCGCCAGCAGCCCCTTAAAGACAGGGAACACCGGGGAGCTGTTTTTT.

This clone has just one count. The genes are TRBV6-5 and TRBJ2-5; 8 bases line up with TRBD1. The germline gives CDR1 MNHEY, CDR2 SVGAGI. This CDR3 spans 14 amino acids. Unmatched junction bases numbered 6, after V lost 6 bases and J lost 3 bases. Here the CDR3 reads CASSRGPVEETQYF. In DNA form, the CDR3 reads TGTGCCAGCAGCAGGGGGCCAGTAGAAGAGACCCAGTACTTC.

This clone was detected a few times. V and J are TRBV28 and TRBJ2-7; D is undetermined. Trimming shortened V by 6 bases and J by 1 base, and 13 bases separated the two germline ends. Per the germline V gene, CDR1 is MDHEN and CDR2 is SYDVKM. This CDR3 contains 14 residues. CDR3 region: CASSPPDGSYEQYF. Written as DNA, the CDR3 is TGTGCCAGCAGCCCCCCGGACGGATCCTACGAGCAGTACTTC.

This clone occurred a few times. This chain links TRBV18 with TRBJ1-2, with 9 bases aligning to TRBD1. The CDR3 has 16 amino acids. Trimming cost V 3 bases and J 5 bases; bases outside gene matches: 10. In germline, CDR1 is KGHSH, CDR2 LQKENI. The CDR3, as DNA: TGTGCCAGCTCACCCGGGACAGGGAGGGTGGCGTATGGCTACACCTTC. Protein sequence: CASSPGTGRVAYGYTF.

The chain is built from TRBV6-1 and TRBJ2-7, with no clear D. The germline CDR1 and CDR2 sequences are MNHNS and SASEGT. The CDR3 has 17 residues. V lost 4 bases and J lost 0, with 19 bases in between. DNA for the CDR3: TGTGCCAGCAGTGTTTCAGTGTTGGGCACCCTCTCCTACGAGCAGTACTTC. Protein: CASSVSVLGTLSYEQYF.

As concerns this clone: Other DNA sequences from this sample encode an identical CDR3 as well. The V call is TRBV9, the J call TRBJ2-7, with a possible D match to TRBD2 (5 bases). The CDR3 has 15 residues. Between the trimmed V and J ends, which lost 2 bases and 3 bases, there was a span of 15 bases. Germline V gene lookup returns CDR1 SGDLS and CDR2 YYNGEE. CDR3 DNA: TGTGCCAGCAGCGTCGGGCCAGGAGGAAACTACGAGCAGTACTTC. Its translation: CASSVGPGGNYEQYF. Full variable domain (remainder filled in from reference TRBV9 and TRBJ2-7): DSGVTQTPKHLITATGQRVTLRCSPRSGDLSVYWYQQSLDQGLQFLIQYYNGEERAKGNILERFSAQQFPDLHSELNLSSLELGDSALYFCASSVGPGGNYEQYFGPGTRLTVT.

The table lists this clone with a few counts. The J gene is TRBJ1-2, the V gene TRBV9, with a tentative D call TRBD1 (5 bases). V was shortened by 4 bases and J by 2 bases, with 15 bases between the two germline ends. This CDR3 has 15 amino acids. Germline lookup yields CDR1 SGDLS and CDR2 YYNGEE. Here the CDR3 reads CASSPTGGSNYGYTF. The DNA for the CDR3 is TGTGCCAGCAGCCCAACCGGGGGATCAAACTATGGCTACACCTTC. The variable domain in full, completed from reference TRBV9 and TRBJ1-2, reads DSGVTQTPKHLITATGQRVTLRCSPRSGDLSVYWYQQSLDQGLQFLIQYYNGEERAKGNILERFSAQQFPDLHSELNLSSLELGDSALYFCASSPTGGSNYGYTFGSGTRLTVV.

The chain recombines TRBV5-6 with TRBJ2-3, with 7 bases aligning to TRBD1. Losses at the gene ends were 4 bases for V and 1 base for J; bases not matched to a gene: 9. The germline gives CDR1 SGHDT, CDR2 YYEEEE. This CDR3 contains 16 residues. The CDR3 DNA reads TGTGCCAGCAGCAAGGGCAGGGGGATCGGCACAGATACGCAGTATTTT. Amino acid sequence: CASSKGRGIGTDTQYF.

The rearrangement links TRBV10-1 to TRBJ2-3, with D perhaps given as TRBD1 or TRBD2 (6 bases each). V was pared by 3 bases and J by 10 bases, with 17 bases between. The CDR3 is 14 residues long. Per the germline V gene, CDR1 is WNHNN and CDR2 is SYGVQD (reference sequence). CDR3 loop: CASSDGGTFGPQYF. The CDR3 DNA follows: TGCGCCAGCAGTGACGGGGGCACGTTCGGGCCGCAGTATTTT.

Note on this clone: The identical CDR3 is also encoded by other nucleotide sequences in the sample. The chain combines TRBV20-1 with TRBJ2-5; D not certain. The germline gives CDR1 DFQATT, CDR2 SNEGSKA (reference sequence). V lost 1 base to trimming and J lost 5 bases, with 5 bases between them. The CDR3 runs 11 residues. Here the CDR3 reads CSARGLETQYF. The CDR3 DNA is TGCAGTGCTAGAGGTTTGGAGACCCAGTACTTC.

The sample holds a few counts of this clone. The chain joins TRBV7-2 to TRBJ1-1; D gene uncertain. Germline CDR1 and CDR2: SGHTA and FQGNSA. The CDR3 runs 13 residues. With 5 bases removed from V and 1 base from J, the gap between germline ends came to 8 bases. The DNA of the CDR3 is TGTGCCAGCAGCGAGGCCGGGAACACTGAAGCTTTCTTT. Translating gives CASSEAGNTEAFF.

This clone was detected once. V is TRBV7-2 and J is TRBJ2-2; TRBD1 might be the D (5 bases). The CDR3 is 14 amino acids. Per germline, CDR1 SGHTA and CDR2 FQGNSA. With 2 bases removed from V and 6 bases from J, the gap between germline ends came to 10 bases. The chain's CDR3 is CASSLTARAGELFF. DNA of the CDR3: TGTGCCAGCAGCTTAACCGCCAGGGCCGGGGAGCTGTTTTTT.

The chain joins TRBV19 to TRBJ2-5; the D call may be TRBD1 or TRBD2 (5 bases each). The ends were cut back, 6 bases at V and 0 bases at J, with 8 bases in the middle. The CDR3 loop spans 13 amino acids. Germline CDR1 is LNHDA and CDR2 is SQIVND (reference sequence). The CDR3 sequence is CASRGTDQETQYF. DNA of the CDR3: TGTGCCAGTAGGGGGACGGACCAAGAGACCCAGTACTTC.

This clone was seen a few times. The rearrangement uses TRBV18 and TRBJ2-7; tentatively, D is TRBD2 (5 bases). The germline gives CDR1 KGHSH, CDR2 LQKENI. The length of the CDR3 is 14 residues. The V gene lost 3 bases and the J gene lost 2 bases, with 11 bases spanning the gap. CDR3 in DNA: TGTGCCAGCTCACCCGGGGAAAGGGCCTACGAGCAGTACTTC. Translation gives CASSPGERAYEQYF.

This clone was observed a handful of times. The rearrangement links TRBV19 to TRBJ2-7; the match to TRBD2 covers 10 bases. Trimming removed 4 bases from V and 3 bases from J; junction bases left unmatched: 6. Germline CDR1 LNHDA, CDR2 SQIVND (reference sequence). The CDR3 runs 15 residues. The CDR3 DNA reads TGTGCCAGTAGTACTACGGGACTAGCGTTCTACGAGCAGTACTTC. It specifies CASSTTGLAFYEQYF.

The table lists this clone with a few counts. This chain uses TRBV15 with TRBJ2-5; D might be TRBD2 (6 bases). The CDR3 is made up of 15 amino acids. Germline lookup yields CDR1 LNHNV and CDR2 YYDKDF (reference sequence). Trimming took 1 base from V and 4 from J, leaving 13 bases between them. CDR3 residues: CATSRAREVRETQYF. The CDR3 region has the DNA TGTGCCACCAGCAGAGCTAGGGAGGTTAGAGAGACCCAGTACTTC.

The chain uses TRBV5-4 and TRBJ2-2, with 8 bases identical to TRBD2. The CDR3 contains 16 residues. Germline V lookup: CDR1 SGHNT, CDR2 YYREEE (reference sequence). The J segment lost 6 bases and the V segment lost 0 bases, leaving 7 bases of the junction unmatched. The chain's CDR3 is CASSLGRGLVPGELFF. The CDR3, as DNA: TGTGCCAGCAGCTTGGGTAGGGGACTAGTGCCCGGGGAGCTGTTTTTT.

This clone was seen only a few times. This chain joins TRBV27 and TRBJ2-4; TRBD2 might be the D (5 bases). Germline V lookup: CDR1 MNHEY, CDR2 SMNVEV (reference sequence). CDR3 length: 13 residues. The ends were cut back, 4 bases at V and 7 bases at J, with 11 bases in the middle. CDR3 sequence: CASSSRVGNIQYF. The CDR3 DNA sequence: TGTGCCAGCAGTTCGCGGGTGGGGAACATTCAGTACTTC.